Following are 12 T cell receptor beta chains from one sample sequenced in a study of spatial heterogeneity in lung cancer. General study points: The number of expanded tumor alpha and beta chains correlated with mutation number.

These receptors' targets are unknown. Indicated time point: sample taken at primary tumor resection. TCRdb recomputed calls from the 5' RACE reads with MiXCR, one row per CDR3 protein. The data hold some 14,000 distinct CDR3 sequences, with approximately 3% observed a single time. This specimen consisted of lung tumor tissue, obtained at surgery. All receptors derive from a male donor with early-stage non-small cell lung cancer.

The table lists this clonotype with many counts. The chain combines TRBV27 with TRBJ2-7; 8 nucleotides agree with TRBD1. The J segment lost 5 bases and the V segment lost 5 bases, leaving 11 bases of the junction unmatched. This CDR3 has 15 residues. The V gene's germline CDR1 is MNHEY and CDR2 SMNVEV (reference sequence). The CDR3 loop is CASSVGLTGVHEQYF. The CDR3 DNA reads as TGTGCCAGCAGTGTGGGACTGACAGGGGTACACGAGCAGTACTTC.

This clonotype is labeled medium-sized (0.01 to 0.1%). V is TRBV28 and J is TRBJ2-5; the D gene could be TRBD1 or TRBD2 (6 bases each). The CDR3 totals 19 residues. CDR1 is MDHEN, CDR2 SYDVKM, per germline. Between the trimmed V and J ends, which lost 3 bases and 5 bases, there was a span of 28 bases. The CDR3 nucleotides read TGTGCCAGCAGTTTTCCCGGGAGCAGGTGGGGACACGAGTCGGAGACCCAGTACTTC. Residues: CASSFPGSRWGHESETQYF. The variable domain in full, completed from reference TRBV28 and TRBJ2-5, reads DVKVTQSSRYLVKRTGEKVFLECVQDMDHENMFWYRQDPGLGLRLIYFSYDVKMKEKGDIPEGYSVSREKKERFSLILESASTNQTSMYLCASSFPGSRWGHESETQYFGPGTRLLVL.

A remark on this clonotype: A much larger clone sits a single nucleotide away, making a read error possible. The V call is TRBV20-1, the J call TRBJ1-5; no clear D. The CDR3 covers 15 residues. The germline gives CDR1 DFQATT, CDR2 SNEGSKA (reference sequence). CDR3: CSAGKGGLSNQPQNF. The CDR3 DNA reads TGCAGTGCTGGGAAGGGTGGATTGAGCAATCAGCCCCAGAATTTT.

This clonotype showed up many times. V usage is TRBV20-1 and J usage is TRBJ1-1; the D gene is possibly TRBD1 (6 bases). Germline CDR1 and CDR2: DFQATT and SNEGSKA (reference sequence). This CDR3 spans 13 amino acids. Between the trimmed V and J ends, which lost 3 bases and 3 bases, there was a span of 11 bases. The CDR3 here is CSASPGVYTEAFF. CDR3 coding DNA: TGCAGTGCTAGTCCAGGGGTTTACACTGAAGCTTTCTTT.

The sample holds many counts of this clonotype. This may be a read error, as it is one base from a much larger clone. This chain uses TRBV12-3 or TRBV12-4 with TRBJ1-2; 8 nucleotides align to TRBD1. With 4 bases clipped from V and 12 bases from J, the junction kept 16 bases outside the gene matches. The CDR3 loop spans 15 amino acids. CDR3: CASSSDRGGRQGDTF. In nucleotides, the CDR3 is TGTGCCAGCAGTTCTGACAGGGGCGGTAGACAAGGCGACACCTTC.

This clonotype has at least ten counts. The chain joins TRBV4-3 to TRBJ2-2; D not certain. Deletions cut 0 bases from V and 2 bases from J, with 10 bases between. CDR3 size: 16 residues. The germline CDR1 and CDR2 sequences are LGHNA and YSLEER. The CDR3 nucleotides read TGCGCCAGCAGCCAAGAAGCACAGTCTAACACCGGGGAGCTGTTTTTT. It codes for CASSQEAQSNTGELFF.

By sample share, this clonotype is medium-sized. The CDR3 DNA follows: TGTGCCAGCAGCTTAGCTGGGGTGAACACTGAAGCTTTCTTT. Translation gives CASSLAGVNTEAFF. The J gene is TRBJ1-1, the V gene TRBV7-9; D is ambiguous. There are 14 residues in the CDR3. Trimming cost V 0 bases and J 0 bases, with 5 bases left between them. Germline V CDR1 and CDR2: SEHNR, FQNEAQ (reference sequence).

V usage is TRBV27 and J usage is TRBJ1-2; no clear D. This CDR3 spans 13 amino acids. The V end was cut by 3 bases, the J end by 2 bases, with 7 bases between. Germline V gives CDR1 MNHEY, CDR2 SMNVEV (reference sequence). The CDR3 loop reads CASSFSQNYGYTF. The CDR3 DNA sequence: TGTGCCAGCAGTTTTAGTCAAAACTATGGCTACACCTTC.

Judged by abundance, this clonotype is medium-sized. This chain uses TRBV6-2 or TRBV6-3 with TRBJ2-7; no clear D gene. Trimming shortened V by 8 bases and J by 1 base, and 18 bases separated the two germline ends. The CDR3 runs to 15 residues. Germline V CDR1 and CDR2: MNHEY, SVGEGT. CDR3 nucleotides: TGTGCCAGCGAACTGGGGTTTCACCTTTCCTACGAGCAGTACTTC. Protein product: CASELGFHLSYEQYF.

This clonotype has at least ten counts. The V gene is TRBV10-3, the J gene TRBJ2-1; 7 nucleotides match TRBD2. The CDR3 totals 13 residues. The junction had 7 bases not matched to a gene; V was cut back by 8 bases and J by 6 bases. CDR1 ENHRY and CDR2 SYGVKD come from the germline V gene. The CDR3 DNA reads as TGTGCCATCCGGAGTACTAGCGTCAATGAGCAGTTCTTC. It specifies CAIRSTSVNEQFF.

This clonotype was seen at least ten times. The genes are TRBV28 and TRBJ2-5; no clear D gene. V lost 6 bases to trimming and J lost 1 base, with 15 bases between them. CDR3 length: 15 residues. In germline, CDR1 is MDHEN, CDR2 SYDVKM. In nucleotides, the CDR3 is TGTGCCAGCAGCTCAACCCCGGCTCTCCAAGAGACCCAGTACTTC. Its translation: CASSSTPALQETQYF.

This clonotype was detected ten times or more. The chain couples TRBV18 to TRBJ1-2; the match to TRBD1 covers 9 bases. The CDR3 covers 15 residues. Germline V gives CDR1 KGHSH, CDR2 LQKENI. Losses at the gene ends were 3 bases for V and 4 bases for J; bases not matched to a gene: 6. The CDR3 DNA follows: TGTGCCAGCTCACCGGACAGGGGCTCTCGCTATGGCTACACCTTC. The encoded protein is CASSPDRGSRYGYTF.